A single T cell receptor (beta chain) is shown here with its context. Its specificity is unknown. These data are taken from a study of radiation and T cells in renal cell carcinoma. The study, taken as a whole, reports: From baseline, blood top tumor clonotypes peaked at 2 weeks post-radiation.

The repertoire was sequenced with immunoSEQ multiplex PCR; TCRdb's copy has only in-frame clones and lacks some. In the table there are some 120,000 clones, roughly 91% of which are singletons. Time point defined: blood 2 weeks post-SBRT. Treatment meaning: 15 Gy SBRT to primary tumor, nephrectomy 4 weeks later. Serial blood draws occurred at baseline and 2 and 4 weeks post-SBRT. Germline V CDR1 and CDR2: LNHDA, SQIVND (reference sequence). This CDR3 region has 16 residues. Trimming took off 5 bases at V and 6 bases at J, with 19 bases between the two ends. This sample comprised blood, obtained from a patient whose treatment included radiotherapy and nephrectomy. This rearrangement joins TRBV19 to TRBJ2-2, with D tentatively TRBD1 or TRBD2 (5 bases each). The origin of this receptor is a woman between 65 and 79 years old with renal cell carcinoma. In DNA form, the CDR3 reads TGTGCCAGTAGTGCGGTGGGGGTGGTGGACGCCGGGGAGCTGTTTTTT. Encoded protein: CASSAVGVVDAGELFF.